These 12 T cell receptor beta chains came from one sample sequenced in a study of blood T cell repertoires in COVID-19. Produced via immunoSEQ multiplex PCR; TCRdb's table is partial and in-frame only. Seen here are tens of thousands of clones, over 70% observed once, and the top ten hold 3.1%. Material for sequencing was peripheral blood. All receptors come from a man aged 65 to 79 with COVID-19, enrolled during active disease.

The V and J genes are TRBV5-6 and TRBJ1-5; D gene ambiguous. The CDR3 runs to 14 residues. V was trimmed by 0 bases and J by 7 bases, leaving 11 bases between them. The V gene's germline CDR1 is SGHDT and CDR2 YYEEEE. CDR3 residues: CASSLGAGHQPQHF. Here the CDR3 DNA reads TGTGCCAGCAGCTTGGGGGCGGGTCACCAGCCCCAGCATTTT.

The V gene is TRBV5-1, the J gene TRBJ2-5; TRBD1 might be the D (6 bases). Germline-derived CDR1 and CDR2 are SGHRS and YFSETQ. This CDR3 is 14 amino acids long. V dropped 1 base and J dropped 4 bases, with 11 bases sitting between them. CDR3 sequence (DNA): TGCGCCAGCAGCTTGACAGGGACGCCAGAGACCCAGTACTTC. Translating gives CASSLTGTPETQYF.

V usage is TRBV5-1 and J usage is TRBJ1-1, with D possibly matching TRBD1 (6 bases). The V gene's germline CDR1 is SGHRS and CDR2 YFSETQ. The CDR3 consists of 15 residues. V was pared by 0 bases and J by 3 bases, with 12 bases between. The CDR3 sequence: CASSLAGRGDTEAFF. The DNA of the CDR3 is TGCGCCAGCAGCTTGGCCGGCAGGGGTGACACTGAAGCTTTCTTT.

In nucleotides, the CDR3 is TGTGCCAGCAGCCGCCCTAGCGGGAGTGTGTACGAGCAGTACTTC. Its translation: CASSRPSGSVYEQYF. The V and J genes are TRBV5-4 and TRBJ2-7; TRBD2 agrees at 10 bases. After removal of 4 bases from V and 4 bases from J, the junction contained 8 bases not matched to a gene. In germline, CDR1 is SGHNT, CDR2 YYREEE (reference sequence). This CDR3 region has 15 residues.

This chain connects TRBV3-1 (or the pseudogene TRBV3-2) to TRBJ1-1; D is possibly TRBD1 (6 bases). The CDR3 contains 15 residues. The germline CDR1 and CDR2 sequences are LGHDT and YNNKEL (reference sequence). V was shortened by 4 bases and J by 5 bases, with 17 bases between the two germline ends. The CDR3 sequence is CASSRFDRPGTEAFF. The CDR3 DNA follows: TGTGCCAGCAGCCGGTTTGACAGGCCGGGGACTGAAGCTTTCTTT.

The rearrangement joins TRBV6-5 to TRBJ2-2; 8 nucleotides match TRBD1. After removal of 6 bases from V and 7 bases from J, the junction contained 10 bases not matched to a gene. The CDR3 length is 15 residues. The germline V gene encodes CDR1 MNHEY and CDR2 SVGAGI. The CDR3 loop reads CASRIQGAAGGELFF. The DNA of the CDR3 is TGTGCCAGCAGAATTCAGGGGGCTGCGGGCGGGGAGCTGTTTTTT.

V and J are TRBV7-2 and TRBJ2-7; 8 bases line up with TRBD1. CDR3 length: 13 residues. V dropped 0 bases and J dropped 6; count of bases not matched to a gene: 1. The germline gives CDR1 SGHTA, CDR2 FQGNSA. CDR3 sequence (DNA): TGTGCCAGCAGCTTAGCTACAGGGGGCGAGCAGTACTTC. Protein sequence: CASSLATGGEQYF.

The V call is TRBV28, the J call TRBJ2-4; TRBD2 aligns across 12 bases. The germline V gene encodes CDR1 MDHEN and CDR2 SYDVKM. This CDR3 comprises 18 residues. The V and J ends lost 2 bases and 1 base, in that order; junction bases with no gene match: 6. Here the CDR3 reads CASSLGLAGFKAKNIQYF. Here the CDR3 DNA reads TGTGCCAGCAGTTTAGGACTAGCGGGATTTAAGGCCAAAAACATTCAGTACTTC.

For the CDR3, the DNA is TGTGCCACCAGTAAAGCGGGGAACACTGAAGCTTTCTTT. It yields the protein CATSKAGNTEAFF. This chain connects TRBV24-1 to TRBJ1-1; D gene uncertain. The CDR3 is 13 amino acids. V gave up 6 bases and J gave up 1 base, with 8 bases separating them. Germline-derived CDR1 and CDR2 are KGHDR and SFDVKD.

The gene calls are TRBV2 and TRBJ1-5, with 7 nucleotides matching TRBD1. V lost 6 bases to trimming and J lost 4 bases; unmatched junction nucleotides: 6. The CDR3 contains 14 residues. Germline CDR1 is SNHLY and CDR2 is FYNNEI. This chain's CDR3 is CASSWDSGNQPQHF. DNA of the CDR3: TGTGCCAGCAGCTGGGACAGTGGGAATCAGCCCCAGCATTTT.

This chain connects TRBV11-3 to TRBJ2-7, with TRBD2 as a possible D gene (7 bases). The CDR3 has 15 residues. CDR1 is SGHNT and CDR2 is YENEEA in the germline V gene. With 1 base removed from V and 3 bases from J, the gap between germline ends came to 13 bases. The CDR3 is CASSLAGGANYEQYF. DNA for the CDR3: TGTGCCAGCAGCTTAGCGGGGGGCGCTAACTACGAGCAGTACTTC.

The chain couples TRBV27 to TRBJ1-4; 9 bases fit TRBD1. The trim removed 6 bases at V and 8 bases at J, leaving 22 bases unmatched. This CDR3 comprises 19 residues. Germline CDR1 and CDR2: MNHEY and SMNVEV (reference sequence). The CDR3 protein is CASSPFSGTGIFRGEKLFF. CDR3 sequence (DNA): TGTGCCAGCAGCCCCTTTTCCGGGACAGGGATCTTCCGGGGGGAAAAACTGTTTTTT.